This TCR beta chain emerged from a study of T cell repertoires in cytomegalovirus infection. This clonotype was seen a few times. Its antigen is not identified. MiXCR, applied by TCRdb to the reads, yields one record per CDR3 protein. The top ten clones hold about three quarters of a sample with about 89,000 distinct CDR3 sequences, 25% to 30% of them seen once. CDR1 is KGHDR, CDR2 SFDVKD, per germline. The V and J ends lost 1 base and 2 bases respectively, with 15 bases between them. The CDR3 loop spans 17 amino acids. The sequencing used CD8+ T cells from cultured PBMCs, collected from culture after CMV antigen stimulation. The clonotype comes from a human donor in good health (CMV status not recorded). Some clones in this sample may be carry-over from other donors' samples. This sequence joins TRBV24-1 and TRBJ2-3, with a possible D match to TRBD1 (6 bases). The CDR3, as DNA: TGTGCCACCAGTGATTTCACACAGGGTGGGGACACAGATACGCAGTATTTT. This encodes CATSDFTQGGDTDTQYF.